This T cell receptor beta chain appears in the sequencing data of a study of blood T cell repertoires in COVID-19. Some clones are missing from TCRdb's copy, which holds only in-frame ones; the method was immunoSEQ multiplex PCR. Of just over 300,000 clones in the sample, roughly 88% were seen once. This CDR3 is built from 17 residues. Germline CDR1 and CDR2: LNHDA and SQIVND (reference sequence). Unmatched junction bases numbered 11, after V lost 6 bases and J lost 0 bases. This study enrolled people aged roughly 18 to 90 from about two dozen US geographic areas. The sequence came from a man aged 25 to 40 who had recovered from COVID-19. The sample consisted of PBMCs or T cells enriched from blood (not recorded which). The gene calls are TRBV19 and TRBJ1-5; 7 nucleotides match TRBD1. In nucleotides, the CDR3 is TGTGCCAGTAGGATGGACAGGAATCTTTATAGCAATCAGCCCCAGCATTTT. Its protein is CASRMDRNLYSNQPQHF. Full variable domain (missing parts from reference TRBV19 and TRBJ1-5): DGGITQSPKYLFRKEGQNVTLSCEQNLNHDAMYWYRQDPGQGLRLIYYSQIVNDFQKGDIAEGYSVSREKKESFPLTVTSAQKNPTAFYLCASRMDRNLYSNQPQHFGDGTRLSIL.